The subject of this entry is one T cell receptor beta chain. Its antigen is still unknown. The CDR3 totals 13 residues. Germline CDR1 LNHDA, CDR2 SQIVND (reference sequence). The PCR used 60 Vbeta and 13 Jbeta primers. The repertoire was sequenced with immunoSEQ multiplex PCR; TCRdb's copy has only in-frame clones and lacks some. In the table there are about 250,000 clones, about 80% of which are singletons. These data belong to a study of cytomegalovirus exposure and HLA in healthy donors. General study results and limits: Among the sequence variants, a highly shared cluster was likely an artifact of sequencing.

This clonotype was obtained from a girl aged 2 to 10 in good health and CMV-seronegative. Sequencing was done on a sample of PBMCs. V and J are TRBV19 and TRBJ2-5; possible D gene TRBD1, 6 bases. The J call is doubtful: the DNA matches TRBJ2-7 better. The CDR3 loop reads CASSQGTNYEQYF. The CDR3 region has the DNA TGTGCCAGTAGTCAGGGGACCAACTACGAGCAGTACTTC.